The 23 T cell receptor beta chains below were found in one sample sequenced in a study of T cell responses to AZD1222 COVID-19 vaccine. Sequencing was performed with immunoSEQ multiplex PCR; in TCRdb, only in-frame clones are kept and a portion is missing. The sample shows about 140,000 clones, 85% to 95% of them seen only once. This sample comprised peripheral blood, obtained on day 0 of MenACWY control vaccination. The receptors stem from an adult in good health.

The V gene is TRBV28, the J gene TRBJ1-4, with D unresolved. CDR1 is MDHEN, CDR2 SYDVKM, per germline. Trimming took 4 bases from V and 3 from J, leaving 12 bases between them. The CDR3 covers 15 residues. The CDR3 spells CASSSLSWANEKLFF. CDR3 bases: TGTGCCAGCAGTTCTTTGAGTTGGGCTAATGAAAAACTGTTTTTT.

J is TRBJ1-6 and V is TRBV5-1, with D hard to call. The V gene lost 1 base and the J gene lost 0 bases, with 17 bases spanning the gap. Germline CDR1 reads SGHRS; CDR2 reads YFSETQ. The CDR3 totals 19 residues. The CDR3 DNA follows: TGCGCCAGCAGCTTGAAGGACCCCGTTAGGAGCTCCTATAATTCACCCCTCCACTTT. As protein: CASSLKDPVRSSYNSPLHF.

This clone was detected only a few times. The chain is built from TRBV5-4 and TRBJ1-1; tentative D call: TRBD1 (5 bases). The length of the CDR3 is 15 residues. Germline V gene data show CDR1 as SGHNT and CDR2 as YYREEE (reference sequence). Trimming removed 4 bases at V and 1 base at J, with 14 bases between. CDR3 protein: CASSGARGPNTEAFF. The DNA for the CDR3 is TGTGCCAGCAGCGGCGCAAGGGGCCCGAACACTGAAGCTTTCTTT.

The chain uses TRBV7-5 and TRBJ1-1; the table's D call of TRBD1 was not tested on the DNA. TRBV7-5 is a recognized pseudogene. The CDR3 is 16 residues long. CDR3 loop: CVRSFRGQHPETEAFF. CDR3 sequence (DNA): TGTGTCAGAAGCTTCAGGGGACAGCACCCTGAGACTGAAGCTTTCTTT.

The CDR3 here is CASSLGGPGNTIYF. The CDR3 DNA reads TGTGCCAGCAGCTTAGGGGGACCTGGAAACACCATATATTTT. The rearrangement uses TRBV11-3 and TRBJ1-3, with TRBD1 as a possible D gene (5 bases). V was clipped by 1 base and J by 2 bases, with 6 bases between them. CDR1 is SGHNT, CDR2 YENEEA, per germline. The CDR3 runs 14 residues.

V gene TRBV27 combines with J gene TRBJ2-2; no clear D. CDR3 size: 13 residues. Looked up from germline, CDR1 is MNHEY and CDR2 is SMNVEV (reference sequence). Trimming took 6 bases from V and 1 from J, leaving 6 bases between them. The chain's CDR3 is CASSPGNTGELFF. For the CDR3, the DNA is TGTGCCAGCAGCCCAGGGAACACCGGGGAGCTGTTTTTT.

This chain connects TRBV2 to TRBJ1-3; no definite D call. This CDR3 is 15 amino acids long. Trimming shortened V by 1 base and J by 5 bases, and 12 bases separated the two germline ends. Germline V CDR1 and CDR2: SNHLY, FYNNEI. CDR3 DNA: TGTGCCAGCAGTGAAGGAAGGACCAAAAGAAACACCATATATTTT. It yields the protein CASSEGRTKRNTIYF.

V is TRBV6-2 or TRBV6-3 and J is TRBJ1-2; D uncertain. Trimming took off 2 bases at V and 3 bases at J, with 25 bases between the two ends. Germline loops: CDR1 MNHEY, CDR2 SVGEGT. The CDR3 has 19 residues. CDR3: CASSYVLRLRIQSDYGYTF. The CDR3 coding sequence is TGTGCCAGCAGTTACGTTCTAAGGCTACGGATCCAAAGCGACTATGGCTACACCTTC.

V usage is TRBV19 and J usage is TRBJ1-5; tentatively, D is TRBD1 (5 bases). V lost 2 bases and J 4 bases, leaving 9 bases between the germline ends. Germline CDR1 reads LNHDA; CDR2 reads SQIVND (reference sequence). The CDR3 length is 14 residues. The CDR3 DNA reads as TGTGCCAGTAGTATACAGGGCGGAAATCAGCCCCAGCATTTT. Amino acid sequence: CASSIQGGNQPQHF.

J is TRBJ1-4 and V is TRBV10-3; possibly TRBD1 for D (5 bases). The CDR3 spans 13 residues. Germline loops: CDR1 ENHRY, CDR2 SYGVKD. Between the trimmed V and J ends, which lost 6 bases and 10 bases, there was a span of 15 bases. This chain's CDR3 is CAISAPKGRKLFF. The DNA for the CDR3 is TGTGCCATCAGCGCCCCTAAGGGGCGAAAACTGTTTTTT.

The chain is built from TRBV7-2 and TRBJ2-3; the match to TRBD2 covers 13 bases. The junction had 11 bases not matched to a gene; V was cut back by 5 bases and J by 9 bases. This CDR3 has 16 amino acids. The germline V gene encodes CDR1 SGHTA and CDR2 FQGNSA. The CDR3, as DNA: TGTGCCAGCAGCCCTAGACTAGCGGGGGGACAGATAACGCAGTATTTT. Protein product: CASSPRLAGGQITQYF.

The J gene is TRBJ2-2, the V gene TRBV7-9, with D unclear. V was shortened by 6 bases and J by 0 bases, with 2 bases between the two germline ends. CDR1 SEHNR and CDR2 FQNEAQ come from the germline V gene (reference sequence). The CDR3 length is 12 residues. The CDR3 is CASRANTGELFF. As DNA, the CDR3 is TGTGCCAGCAGGGCGAACACCGGGGAGCTGTTTTTT.

This chain connects TRBV12-3 or TRBV12-4 to TRBJ2-7; D perhaps matches TRBD2 (5 bases). Deletions cut 6 bases from V and 0 bases from J, with 6 bases between. The CDR3 has 12 residues. This CDR3 reads CASRGSSYEQYF. The CDR3, as DNA: TGTGCCAGCAGAGGGAGCTCCTACGAGCAGTACTTC.

The chain couples TRBV11-1 to TRBJ2-7; 7 positions match TRBD1. This CDR3 region has 14 residues. Germline CDR1 reads SGHAT; CDR2 reads FQDESV (reference sequence). V dropped 4 bases and J dropped 4; count of bases not matched to a gene: 7. CDR3 loop: CASSSIDREYEQYF. In DNA, the CDR3 is TGTGCCAGCAGCTCGATTGACAGGGAGTACGAGCAGTACTTC. Based on the CDR3 plus reference TRBV11-1 and TRBJ2-7, the full variable domain is EAEVAQSPRYKITEKSQAVAFWCDPISGHATLYWYRQILGQGPELLVQFQDESVVDDSQLPKDRFSAERLKGVDSTLKIQPAELGDSAMYLCASSSIDREYEQYFGPGTRLTVT.

In nucleotides, the CDR3 is TGCGCCAGCAGTAGAGACAGAACGAACACCGGGGAGCTGTTTTTT. It translates to CASSRDRTNTGELFF. The rearrangement joins TRBV10-1 to TRBJ2-2, with D tentatively TRBD1 (5 bases). Deletions cut 5 bases from V and 0 bases from J, with 10 bases between. The CDR3 totals 15 residues. Per germline, CDR1 WNHNN and CDR2 SYGVQD (reference sequence).

The chain couples TRBV6-5 to TRBJ1-5; weak D call: TRBD1 (5 bases). Germline loops: CDR1 MNHEY, CDR2 SVGAGI. The CDR3 has 15 amino acids. The ends were cut back, 4 bases at V and 1 base at J, with 11 bases in the middle. The CDR3 loop is CASSSRGPSNQPQHF. CDR3 nucleotides: TGTGCCAGCAGTTCTCGGGGCCCCAGCAATCAGCCCCAGCATTTT.

The gene calls are TRBV28 and TRBJ2-7; no reliable D call. Germline V gene lookup returns CDR1 MDHEN and CDR2 SYDVKM. The CDR3 runs to 13 residues. V lost 7 bases and J 0 bases, leaving 10 bases between the germline ends. The CDR3 bases are TGTGCCAGCATCTCCTCAAACTCCTACGAGCAGTACTTC. Translation gives CASISSNSYEQYF.

The chain is built from TRBV11-2 and TRBJ1-4, with 8 bases that match TRBD1. The CDR3 sequence is 15 residues long. Trimming removed 4 bases from V and 12 bases from J; junction bases left unmatched: 13. The germline CDR1 and CDR2 sequences are SGHAT and FQNNGV. The CDR3 region is CASSSGGQESPQLFF. In DNA, the CDR3 is TGTGCCAGCAGCTCGGGGGGACAGGAGTCCCCCCAACTGTTTTTT.

The genes are TRBV4-1 and TRBJ1-1; D is ambiguous. The CDR3 is made up of 12 amino acids. Looked up from germline, CDR1 is MGHRA and CDR2 is YSYEKL. V lost 6 bases to trimming and J lost 5 bases, with 10 bases between them. CDR3 DNA sequence: TGCGCCAGCAGTGGGCTATCAACTGAAGCTTTCTTT. Its translation is CASSGLSTEAFF.

The CDR3 sequence is CASKTGAYEQYF. CDR3 coding DNA: TGTGCCAGCAAGACAGGAGCCTACGAGCAGTACTTC. The chain has TRBV2 and TRBJ2-7, with D possibly being TRBD1 (6 bases). The CDR3 covers 12 residues. CDR1 and CDR2 from the germline V gene are SNHLY and FYNNEI. V lost 7 bases, J lost 2 bases, and 9 bases lay in between.

The chain links TRBV12-3 or TRBV12-4 to TRBJ1-2; tentative D call: TRBD1 (5 bases). Trimming left V 3 bases short and J 7 bases short, with 12 bases between. CDR3 length: 13 amino acids. The CDR3 region is CASSLQGYAGYTF. DNA for the CDR3: TGTGCCAGCAGTTTGCAGGGTTACGCTGGCTACACCTTC.

The chain couples TRBV28 to TRBJ2-7; 7 bases are a match to TRBD2. Unmatched junction bases numbered 13, after V lost 6 bases and J lost 5 bases. The CDR3 runs 15 residues. CDR1 MDHEN and CDR2 SYDVKM come from the germline V gene. The CDR3 DNA follows: TGTGCCAGCAGCCCCGTGCGGGGGAATCTCCACGAGCAGTACTTC. Amino acids: CASSPVRGNLHEQYF.

The chain combines TRBV10-3 with TRBJ1-3; no clear D gene. V was cut by 1 base and J by 2 bases, with 9 bases left in between. CDR3 length: 15 residues. Germline V CDR1 and CDR2: ENHRY, SYGVKD. The CDR3 is CAISEYREAGNTIYF. The CDR3 bases are TGTGCCATCAGTGAGTACAGAGAAGCTGGAAACACCATATATTTT.